The T cell receptor (beta chain) described here comes from a study of T-cell reconstitution after alpha-beta-depleted transplantation in children. Preparing the TCRbeta library involved the use of unique molecular identifiers. MiXCR, run by TCRdb on the PCR reads, gives a single entry per CDR3 protein. The table includes approximately 510,000 distinct CDR3 sequences, about 17% detected once. The CDR3 extends over 14 amino acids. Trimming took 6 bases from V and 3 from J, leaving 12 bases between them. From germline, CDR1 is MNHEY and CDR2 SMNVEV (reference sequence). The sequencing used PBMCs from the stem cell graft donor, collected from the stem cell graft. The sequence derives from a human donor who donated a stem cell graft to a child with acute lymphoblastic leukemia. This chain joins TRBV27 and TRBJ1-5; D perhaps matches TRBD1 (6 bases). CDR3 loop: CASRDSQVNQPQHF. DNA of the CDR3: TGTGCCAGCAGGGACAGCCAAGTCAATCAGCCCCAGCATTTT.